The 7 T cell receptor beta chains reported below all come from one sample, sequenced in a study of T cells in Graves' hyperthyroidism and ophthalmopathy. Researchers amplified the TCR beta CDR3 regions from RNA transcripts. A first-round RT-PCR of the TCR CDR3 used the HTBI primer set. MiXCR was run by TCRdb on the multiplex PCR reads, yielding one entry per CDR3 protein. This table has about 410,000 distinct CDR3 sequences, under 15% appearing once. Sequencing was done on a sample of blood. Every receptor here comes from a man aged 18 to 30 with Graves' ophthalmopathy.

This clonotype was detected ten times or more. The chain couples TRBV20-1 to TRBJ2-7; D remains ambiguous. This CDR3 is built from 15 residues. Germline-derived CDR1 and CDR2 are DFQATT and SNEGSKA (reference sequence). Trimming removed 4 bases from V and 4 bases from J, with 20 bases in between. The CDR3: CSAIPNESETYEQYF. Here the CDR3 DNA reads TGCAGTGCTATCCCGAATGAGTCAGAAACATACGAGCAGTACTTC.

This clonotype was counted ten times or more. The rearrangement uses TRBV5-1 and TRBJ2-1, with 9 bases fitting TRBD1. Germline CDR1 SGHRS, CDR2 YFSETQ. Trimming removed 0 bases from V and 4 bases from J; junction bases left unmatched: 5. The CDR3 sequence is 16 residues long. As DNA, the CDR3 is TGCGCCAGCAGCTTGGGCCGGGACAGGGCATACAATGAGCAGTTCTTC. The encoded protein is CASSLGRDRAYNEQFF.

The J gene is TRBJ2-3, the V gene TRBV20-1; 10 bases line up with TRBD2. This CDR3 region has 15 residues. The V segment lost 7 bases and the J segment 7 bases; nucleotides outside the gene matches: 14. From germline, CDR1 is DFQATT and CDR2 SNEGSKA (reference sequence). The CDR3 reads CSVHLSGGDWYTQYF. The CDR3 DNA reads as TGCAGTGTCCATCTCAGCGGGGGGGATTGGTATACGCAGTATTTT.

This clonotype was recorded at least ten times. The chain combines TRBV18 with TRBJ1-1, with 8 bases lining up with TRBD1. Trimming took 4 bases from V and 4 from J; bases not matched to a gene: 2. The CDR3 is made up of 13 amino acids. Germline V CDR1 and CDR2: KGHSH, LQKENI. The CDR3 is CASSLDRVTEAFF. CDR3 coding DNA: TGTGCCAGCTCACTGGACAGGGTCACTGAAGCTTTCTTT.

The chain is built from TRBV10-2 and TRBJ2-6, with D uncertain. Between the trimmed V and J ends, which lost 6 bases and 2 bases, there was a span of 11 bases. CDR1 WSHSY and CDR2 SAAADI come from the germline V gene. The CDR3 runs 15 residues. In nucleotides, the CDR3 is TGCGCCAGCAGCGCTAGGATCACTGGGGCCAACGTCCTGACTTTC. Translating gives CASSARITGANVLTF.

In its sample, this clonotype was seen many times. The chain uses TRBV6-4 and TRBJ1-6; 8 nucleotides line up with TRBD1. With 7 bases clipped from V and 7 bases from J, the junction kept 6 bases outside the gene matches. This CDR3 comprises 14 residues. The V gene's germline CDR1 is MRHNA and CDR2 SNTAGT. CDR3 sequence (DNA): TGTGCCAGCAAACCGGACAGGGAAAATTCACCCCTCCACTTT. Amino acids: CASKPDRENSPLHF.

The sample holds a few counts of this clonotype. The chain has TRBV6-5 and TRBJ2-7; D may be TRBD1 (7 bases). Looked up from germline, CDR1 is MNHEY and CDR2 is SVGAGI. This CDR3 is 14 amino acids long. V was clipped by 7 bases and J by 2 bases, with 15 bases between them. CDR3 residues: CASISSRGAYEQYF. CDR3 in DNA: TGTGCCAGCATTTCCTCCAGGGGGGCCTACGAGCAGTACTTC.